This TCR beta chain was obtained from a study of cytomegalovirus exposure and HLA in healthy donors. After removal of 4 bases from V and 0 bases from J, the junction contained 5 bases not matched to a gene. Looked up from germline, CDR1 is MNHEY and CDR2 is SMNVEV (reference sequence). This CDR3 spans 16 amino acids. Use of 60 Vbeta and 13 Jbeta primers characterized the PCR. Method: immunoSEQ multiplex PCR; TCRdb's copy keeps in-frame clones and lacks some. The sample carries 100,000 to 150,000 clones, over 60% recorded once. Source material: PBMCs. The V and J genes are TRBV27 and TRBJ2-2; 7 nucleotides agree with TRBD2. This receptor was identified in a woman aged 60-70 years in good health and CMV-seronegative. CDR3 in amino acids: CASSWSGISNTGELFF. The CDR3 region has the DNA TGTGCCAGCAGTTGGAGCGGGATTTCGAACACCGGGGAGCTGTTTTTT.